This is a list of T cell receptor beta chains from one sample in a study of cytomegalovirus exposure and HLA in healthy donors. Sequencing used immunoSEQ multiplex PCR; TCRdb keeps in-frame clones, though not all of them. The table includes approximately 200,000 clones, more than 60% detected once. The specimen sequenced was PBMCs. The receptors stem from a girl under 10 years old in good health and CMV-seronegative. Each CDR3 is given with its conserved first and last residue. The order of the fields is clone size, J gene, D gene, V gene, CDR3 protein, CDR3 DNA. The D gene is left open where the match is weak. Clone size, where shown, is once, few, many, or a class for clones that have expanded.

clone size: .; J gene: TRBJ1-2; D gene: .; V gene: TRBV19; CDR3 protein: CASSMGHPTNYGYTF; CDR3 DNA: TGTGCCAGTAGCATGGGACACCCTACTAACTATGGCTACACCTTC
clone size: few; J gene: TRBJ1-1; D gene: .; V gene: TRBV6-1; CDR3 protein: CAIERDTEAFF; CDR3 DNA: TGTGCCATTGAGAGGGACACTGAAGCTTTCTTT
clone size: .; J gene: TRBJ2-7; D gene: .; V gene: TRBV6-4; CDR3 protein: CASSAQTGNEQYF; CDR3 DNA: TGTGCCAGCAGTGCCCAAACAGGGAACGAGCAGTACTTC
clone size: .; J gene: TRBJ1-2; D gene: .; V gene: TRBV25-1; CDR3 protein: CASSGGDAPKGYTF; CDR3 DNA: TGTGCCAGCAGTGGGGGGGACGCTCCAAAAGGCTACACCTTC
clone size: .; J gene: TRBJ2-2; D gene: TRBD2; V gene: TRBV2; CDR3 protein: CASSDSGGRNTGELFF; CDR3 DNA: TGTGCCAGCAGCGACAGCGGGGGGCGGAACACCGGGGAGCTGTTTTTT
clone size: once; J gene: TRBJ2-6; D gene: .; V gene: TRBV15; CDR3 protein: CATSRGSAGANVLTF; CDR3 DNA: TGTGCCACCAGCAGAGGCTCAGCTGGGGCCAACGTCCTGACTTTC
clone size: .; J gene: TRBJ2-1; D gene: .; V gene: TRBV9; CDR3 protein: CASSVDGEAYNEQFF; CDR3 DNA: TGTGCCAGCAGCGTAGATGGAGAAGCCTACAATGAGCAGTTCTTC
clone size: .; J gene: TRBJ2-1; D gene: TRBD2; V gene: TRBV7-3; CDR3 protein: CASSPGTSGYNEQFF; CDR3 DNA: TGTGCCAGCAGCCCTGGGACTAGCGGGTACAATGAGCAGTTCTTC
clone size: .; J gene: TRBJ2-1; D gene: .; V gene: TRBV7-2; CDR3 protein: CASSRGYEQFF; CDR3 DNA: TGTGCCAGCAGCCGGGGGTATGAGCAGTTCTTC
clone size: .; J gene: TRBJ2-7; D gene: .; V gene: TRBV10-1; CDR3 protein: CASSDQVSTYEQYF; CDR3 DNA: TGCGCCAGCAGTGATCAGGTCTCCACCTACGAGCAGTACTTC
clone size: .; J gene: TRBJ1-3; D gene: .; V gene: TRBV30; CDR3 protein: CAWRESGNTIYF; CDR3 DNA: TGTGCCTGGAGAGAGTCTGGAAACACCATATATTTT
clone size: .; J gene: TRBJ2-3; D gene: TRBD2; V gene: TRBV7-3; CDR3 protein: CASSSLGVAGGLDTQYF; CDR3 DNA: TGTGCCAGCAGCTCATTAGGGGTAGCGGGGGGGTTAGATACGCAGTATTTT
clone size: .; J gene: TRBJ2-7; D gene: .; V gene: TRBV30; CDR3 protein: CAWSVRRDCVRFGTYEQYF; CDR3 DNA: TGTGCCTGGAGTGTCCGGAGGGACTGCGTGAGGTTTGGAACCTACGAGCAGTACTTC
clone size: few; J gene: TRBJ1-1; D gene: TRBD1; V gene: TRBV29-1; CDR3 protein: CSETGGHTEAFF; CDR3 DNA: TGCAGTGAGACAGGGGGTCACACTGAAGCTTTCTTT
clone size: .; J gene: TRBJ2-5; D gene: .; V gene: TRBV7-2; CDR3 protein: CASSQELETQYF; CDR3 DNA: TGTGCCAGCAGCCAAGAGCTAGAGACCCAGTACTTC
clone size: .; J gene: TRBJ2-1; D gene: TRBD2; V gene: TRBV5-3; CDR3 protein: CARSGETSGGAPNNEQFF; CDR3 DNA: TGTGCCAGAAGCGGAGAGACTAGCGGGGGGGCCCCGAACAATGAGCAGTTCTTC
clone size: .; J gene: TRBJ1-1; D gene: .; V gene: TRBV5-1; CDR3 protein: CASSLLAQGNTEAFF; CDR3 DNA: TGCGCCAGCAGCTTGCTGGCACAGGGGAACACTGAAGCTTTCTTT
clone size: once; J gene: TRBJ1-4; D gene: .; V gene: TRBV30; CDR3 protein: CAWSATNEKLFF; CDR3 DNA: TGTGCCTGGAGCGCAACAAATGAAAAACTGTTTTTT
clone size: .; J gene: TRBJ2-2; D gene: TRBD2; V gene: TRBV5-1; CDR3 protein: CASSASGSATGELFF; CDR3 DNA: TGCGCCAGCAGCGCTAGCGGGAGCGCAACCGGGGAGCTGTTTTTT
clone size: .; J gene: TRBJ2-1; D gene: TRBD1; V gene: TRBV27; CDR3 protein: CASRPDRVANNEQFF; CDR3 DNA: TGTGCCAGCAGACCCGACAGGGTTGCCAACAATGAGCAGTTCTTC
clone size: .; J gene: TRBJ2-7; D gene: .; V gene: TRBV7-9; CDR3 protein: CASSLSREGPYEQYF; CDR3 DNA: TGTGCCAGCAGCTTATCTCGGGAAGGCCCCTACGAGCAGTACTTC
clone size: .; J gene: TRBJ1-2; D gene: .; V gene: TRBV29-1; CDR3 protein: CSVRGSPNYGYTF; CDR3 DNA: TGCAGCGTCCGTGGGAGCCCTAACTATGGCTACACCTTC